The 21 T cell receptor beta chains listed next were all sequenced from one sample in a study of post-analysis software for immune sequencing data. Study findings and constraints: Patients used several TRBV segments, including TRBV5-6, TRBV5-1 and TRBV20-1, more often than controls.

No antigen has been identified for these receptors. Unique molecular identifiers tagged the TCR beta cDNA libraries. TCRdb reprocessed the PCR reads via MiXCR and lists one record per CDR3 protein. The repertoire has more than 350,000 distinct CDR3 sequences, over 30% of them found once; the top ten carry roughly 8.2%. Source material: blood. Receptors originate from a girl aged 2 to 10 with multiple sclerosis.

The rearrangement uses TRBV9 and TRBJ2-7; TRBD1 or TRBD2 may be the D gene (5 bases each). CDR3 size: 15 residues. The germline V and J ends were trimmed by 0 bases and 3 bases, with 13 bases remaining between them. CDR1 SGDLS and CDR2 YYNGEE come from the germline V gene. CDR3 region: CASSVGGALIYEQYF. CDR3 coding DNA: TGTGCCAGCAGCGTAGGAGGGGCGTTGATCTACGAGCAGTACTTC.

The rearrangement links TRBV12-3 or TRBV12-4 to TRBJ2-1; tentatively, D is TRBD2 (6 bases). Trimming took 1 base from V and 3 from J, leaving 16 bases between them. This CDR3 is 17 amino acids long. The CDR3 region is CASSLDLGGEHYNEQFF. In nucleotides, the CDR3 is TGTGCCAGCAGTTTAGACTTAGGCGGGGAACACTACAATGAGCAGTTCTTC.

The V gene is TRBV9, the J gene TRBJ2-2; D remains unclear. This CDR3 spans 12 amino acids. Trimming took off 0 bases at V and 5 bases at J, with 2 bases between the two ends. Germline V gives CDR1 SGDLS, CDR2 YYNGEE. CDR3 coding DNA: TGTGCCAGCAGCGTAGGGACCGGGGAGCTGTTTTTT. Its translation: CASSVGTGELFF.

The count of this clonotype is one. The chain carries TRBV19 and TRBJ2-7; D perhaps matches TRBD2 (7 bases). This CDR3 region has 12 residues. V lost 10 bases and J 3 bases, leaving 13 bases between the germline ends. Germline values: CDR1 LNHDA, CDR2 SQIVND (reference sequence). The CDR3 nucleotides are TGTGCCACCAAGGGGGGGGACTACGAGCAGTACTTC. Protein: CATKGGDYEQYF.

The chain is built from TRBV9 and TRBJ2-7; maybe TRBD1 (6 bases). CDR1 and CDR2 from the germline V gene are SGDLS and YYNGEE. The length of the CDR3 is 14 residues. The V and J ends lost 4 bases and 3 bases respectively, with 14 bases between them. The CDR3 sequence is CASSPYGQNYEQYF. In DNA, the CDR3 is TGTGCCAGCAGCCCTTACGGACAGAACTACGAGCAGTACTTC.

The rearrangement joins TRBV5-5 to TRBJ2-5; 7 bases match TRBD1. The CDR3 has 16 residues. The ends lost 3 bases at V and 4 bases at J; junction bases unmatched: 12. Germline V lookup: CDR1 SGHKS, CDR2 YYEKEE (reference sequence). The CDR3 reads CASSCLPGQNRETQYF. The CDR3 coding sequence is TGTGCCAGCAGCTGCCTGCCGGGACAGAACCGAGAGACCCAGTACTTC.

In DNA, the CDR3 is TGTGCCAGCAGCATATATACAGGTCCCTACGAGCAGTACTTC. This translates into CASSIYTGPYEQYF. The gene calls are TRBV7-6 and TRBJ2-7, with D perhaps matching TRBD1 (5 bases). The V gene lost 5 bases and the J gene lost 2 bases, with 13 bases spanning the gap. This CDR3 region has 14 residues. The germline V gene encodes CDR1 SGHVS and CDR2 FNYEAQ.

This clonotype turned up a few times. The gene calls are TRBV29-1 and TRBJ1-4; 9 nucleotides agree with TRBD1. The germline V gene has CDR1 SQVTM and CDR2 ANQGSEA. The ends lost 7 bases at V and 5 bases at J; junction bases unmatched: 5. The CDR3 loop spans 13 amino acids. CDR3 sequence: CSARTGVNEKLFF. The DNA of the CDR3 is TGCAGCGCCCGGACAGGGGTGAATGAAAAACTGTTTTTT.

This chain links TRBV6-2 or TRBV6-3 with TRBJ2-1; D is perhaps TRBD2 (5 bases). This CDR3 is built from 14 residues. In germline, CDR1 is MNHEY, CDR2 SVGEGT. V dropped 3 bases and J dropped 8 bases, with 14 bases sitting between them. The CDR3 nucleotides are TGTGCCAGCAGTTATCCTAGCTCACCGGATGAGCAGTTCTTC. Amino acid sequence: CASSYPSSPDEQFF.

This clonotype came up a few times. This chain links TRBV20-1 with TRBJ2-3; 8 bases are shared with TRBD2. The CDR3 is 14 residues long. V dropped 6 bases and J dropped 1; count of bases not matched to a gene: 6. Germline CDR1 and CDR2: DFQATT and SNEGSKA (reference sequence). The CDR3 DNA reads TGCAGTGCCTGGCGGCGGGAGGGCACAGATACGCAGTATTTT. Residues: CSAWRREGTDTQYF.

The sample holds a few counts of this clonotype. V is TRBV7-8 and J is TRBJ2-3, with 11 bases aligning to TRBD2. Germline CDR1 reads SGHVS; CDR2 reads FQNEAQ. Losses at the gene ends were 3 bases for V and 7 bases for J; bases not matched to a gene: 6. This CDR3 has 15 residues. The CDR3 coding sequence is TGTGCCAGCAGCTTTAAACTAGCGGGAGAATATACGCAGTATTTT. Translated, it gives CASSFKLAGEYTQYF. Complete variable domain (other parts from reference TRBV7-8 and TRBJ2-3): GAGVSQSPRYKVAKRGQDVALRCDPISGHVSLFWYQQALGQGPEFLTYFQNEAQLDKSGLPSDRFFAERPEGSVSTLKIQRTQQEDSAVYLCASSFKLAGEYTQYFGPGTRLTVL.

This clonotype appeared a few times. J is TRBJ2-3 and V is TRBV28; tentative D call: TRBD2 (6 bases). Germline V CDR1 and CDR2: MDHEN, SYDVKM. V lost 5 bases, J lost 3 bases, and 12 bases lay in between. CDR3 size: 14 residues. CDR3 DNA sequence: TGTGCCAGCAGTCCTAGCGTACAAACAGATACGCAGTATTTT. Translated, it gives CASSPSVQTDTQYF.

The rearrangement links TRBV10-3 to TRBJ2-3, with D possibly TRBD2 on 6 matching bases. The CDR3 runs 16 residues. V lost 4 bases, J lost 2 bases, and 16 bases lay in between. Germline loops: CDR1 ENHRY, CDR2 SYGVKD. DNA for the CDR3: TGTGCCATCAGTGGGGGGAGCGGGCGGACCACAGATACGCAGTATTTT. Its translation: CAISGGSGRTTDTQYF.

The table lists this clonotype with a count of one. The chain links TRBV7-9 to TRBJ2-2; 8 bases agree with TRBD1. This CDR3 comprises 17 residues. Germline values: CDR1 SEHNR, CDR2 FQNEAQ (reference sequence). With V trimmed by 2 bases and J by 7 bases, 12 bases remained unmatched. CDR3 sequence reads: CASSLPGDRFQDGELFF. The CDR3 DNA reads TGTGCCAGCAGCTTACCCGGGGACAGGTTTCAGGACGGGGAGCTGTTTTTT.

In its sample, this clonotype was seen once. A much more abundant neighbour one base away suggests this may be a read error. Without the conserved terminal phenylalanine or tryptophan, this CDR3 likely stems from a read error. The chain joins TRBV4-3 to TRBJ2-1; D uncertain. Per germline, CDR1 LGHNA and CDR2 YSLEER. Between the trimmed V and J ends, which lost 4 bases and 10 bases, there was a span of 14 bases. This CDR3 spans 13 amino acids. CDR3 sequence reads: CASSRLQGREQFL. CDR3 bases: TGCGCCAGCAGCCGACTCCAAGGACGGGAGCAGTTCTTA.

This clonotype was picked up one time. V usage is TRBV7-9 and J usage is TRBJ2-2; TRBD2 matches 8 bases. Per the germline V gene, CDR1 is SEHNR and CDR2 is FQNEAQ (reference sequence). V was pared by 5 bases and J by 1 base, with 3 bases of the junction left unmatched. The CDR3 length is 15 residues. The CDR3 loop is CASSAGGMNTGELFF. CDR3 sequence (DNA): TGTGCCAGCAGCGCGGGGGGTATGAACACCGGGGAGCTGTTTTTT. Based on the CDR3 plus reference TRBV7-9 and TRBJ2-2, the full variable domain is DTGVSQNPRHKITKRGQNVTFRCDPISEHNRLYWYRQTLGQGPEFLTYFQNEAQLEKSRLLSDRFSAERPKGSFSTLEIQRTEQGDSAMYLCASSAGGMNTGELFFGEGSRLTVL.

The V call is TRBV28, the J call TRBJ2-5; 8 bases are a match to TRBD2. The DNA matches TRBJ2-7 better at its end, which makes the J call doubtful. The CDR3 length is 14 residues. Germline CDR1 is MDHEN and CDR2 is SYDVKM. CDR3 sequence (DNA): TGTGCCAGCCTTACATTTAGCGGGGCCCACGAGCAGTACTTC. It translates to CASLTFSGAHEQYF.

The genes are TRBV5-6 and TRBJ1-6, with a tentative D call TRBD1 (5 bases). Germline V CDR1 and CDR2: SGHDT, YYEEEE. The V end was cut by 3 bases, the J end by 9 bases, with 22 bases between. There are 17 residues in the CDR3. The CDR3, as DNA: TGTGCCAGCAGCTCCCCATCCAGAGGGGACGGTGGTTCACCCCTCCACTTT. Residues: CASSSPSRGDGGSPLHF.

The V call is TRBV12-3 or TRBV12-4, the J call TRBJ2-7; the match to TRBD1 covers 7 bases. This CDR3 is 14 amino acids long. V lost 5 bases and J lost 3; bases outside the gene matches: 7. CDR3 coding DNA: TGTGCCAGCAGTACCCGACAGGGCCTCTACGAGCAGTACTTC. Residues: CASSTRQGLYEQYF.

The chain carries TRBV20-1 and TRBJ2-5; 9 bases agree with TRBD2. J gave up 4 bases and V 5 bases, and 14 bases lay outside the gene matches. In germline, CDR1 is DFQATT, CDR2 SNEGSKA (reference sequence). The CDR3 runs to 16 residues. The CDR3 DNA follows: TGCAGTGCTTCTTTGCTCGGGGGAGCGGGAGGAGAGACCCAGTACTTC. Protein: CSASLLGGAGGETQYF.

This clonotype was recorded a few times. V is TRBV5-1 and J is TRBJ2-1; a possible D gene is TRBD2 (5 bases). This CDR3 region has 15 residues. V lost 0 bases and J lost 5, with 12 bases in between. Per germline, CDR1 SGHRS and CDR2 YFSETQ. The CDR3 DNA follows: TGCGCCAGCAGCTTGGGGCCTAGCAGACACAATGAGCAGTTCTTC. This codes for CASSLGPSRHNEQFF.